The entry below describes one T cell receptor (beta chain). Its matching antigen is unknown. This entry comes from a study of cytomegalovirus exposure and HLA in healthy donors. Regarding the study as a whole: TRBV6-2, TRBV6-3 and some other V segments were excluded as indistinguishable. A later analysis linked a missense DCLRE1C variant to TCR beta V- and J-gene trimming.

CDR1 and CDR2 (germline): DFQATT, SNEGSKA (reference sequence). The CDR3 spans 11 residues. V lost 2 bases to trimming and J lost 10 bases; unmatched junction nucleotides: 2. Primers for the PCR totalled 60 Vbeta and 13 Jbeta. The data were produced by immunoSEQ multiplex PCR, yet TCRdb's version contains in-frame clones alone and is incomplete. The sample shows 110,000 or so clones, around 66% of them seen only once. The sample taken for sequencing was PBMCs. The chain links TRBV20-1 to TRBJ2-1; TRBD2 aligns across 7 bases. The clonotype originates from a young man in good health and CMV-seropositive. Here the CDR3 DNA reads TGCAGTGCTAGACTAGCGGTCGAGCAGTTCTTC. It specifies CSARLAVEQFF.